This T cell receptor beta chain appears in the sequencing data of a study of cytomegalovirus exposure and HLA in healthy donors. PCR amplification relied on 60 Vbeta primers (plus 13 Jbeta primers). Assay: immunoSEQ multiplex PCR; the TCRdb copy retains only in-frame clones and omits some. The sample has some 130,000 clones, around 79% seen once. This CDR3 has 15 amino acids. Losses at the gene ends were 2 bases for V and 3 bases for J; bases not matched to a gene: 4. Germline CDR1 SGHDT, CDR2 YYEEEE. The chain has TRBV5-6 and TRBJ2-1; 8 nucleotides align to TRBD2. The sample was PBMCs. The TCR comes from a middle-aged man in good health and CMV-seropositive. In DNA form, the CDR3 reads TGTGCCAGCAGCTTCGGACTAGCAAACTACAATGAGCAGTTCTTC. Residues: CASSFGLANYNEQFF.